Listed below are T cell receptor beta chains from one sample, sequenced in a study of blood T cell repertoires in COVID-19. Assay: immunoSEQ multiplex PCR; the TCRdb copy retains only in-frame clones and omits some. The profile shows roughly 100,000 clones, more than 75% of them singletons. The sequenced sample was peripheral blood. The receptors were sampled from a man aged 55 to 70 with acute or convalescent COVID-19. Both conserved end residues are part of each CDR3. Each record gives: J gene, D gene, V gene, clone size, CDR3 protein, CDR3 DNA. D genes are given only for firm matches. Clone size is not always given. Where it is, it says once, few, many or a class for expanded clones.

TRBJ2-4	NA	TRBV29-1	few	CSVETGSTDIQYF	TGCAGCGTTGAAACCGGGAGTACGGACATTCAGTACTTC
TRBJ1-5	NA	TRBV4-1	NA	CASSQERTDNQPQHF	TGCGCCAGCAGCCAAGAGAGGACAGACAATCAGCCCCAGCATTTT
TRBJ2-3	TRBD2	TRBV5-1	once	CASSLGLAADTQYF	TGCGCCAGCAGCTTGGGACTAGCGGCAGATACGCAGTATTTT
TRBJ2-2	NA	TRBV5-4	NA	CASRRQAADGELFF	TGTGCCAGCCGCAGACAGGCCGCTGACGGGGAGCTGTTTTTT
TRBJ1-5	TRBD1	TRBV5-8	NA	CASSLQGYRGQPQHF	TGTGCCAGCAGCTTGCAAGGGTACAGGGGCCAGCCCCAGCATTTT
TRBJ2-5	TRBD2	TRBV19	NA	CASNPGGSKETQYF	TGTGCCAGTAACCCGGGCGGGAGTAAAGAGACCCAGTACTTC
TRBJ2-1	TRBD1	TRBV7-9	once	CASSSNARRTGLLYEQFF	TGTGCCAGCAGCTCGAACGCCCGGAGGACAGGGTTATTATATGAGCAGTTCTTC
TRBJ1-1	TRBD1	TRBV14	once	CASSPGGTGMNTEAFF	TGTGCCAGCAGCCCGGGGGGGACAGGGATGAACACTGAAGCTTTCTTT
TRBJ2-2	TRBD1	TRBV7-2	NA	CASSLATGWGELFF	TGTGCCAGCAGCTTAGCGACAGGGTGGGGGGAGCTGTTTTTT
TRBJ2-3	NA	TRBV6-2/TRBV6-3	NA	CASSERGLTDTQYF	TGTGCCAGCAGCGAAAGGGGACTCACAGATACGCAGTATTTT
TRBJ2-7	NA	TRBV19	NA	CASSLGPGSYEQYF	TGTGCCAGTAGCCTAGGCCCTGGGAGCTACGAGCAGTACTTC
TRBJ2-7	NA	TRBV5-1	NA	CASRGRPSSYEQYF	TGCGCCAGCAGGGGGAGGCCTAGCTCCTACGAGCAGTACTTC
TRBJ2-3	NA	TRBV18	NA	CASSLARDTFTDTQYF	TGTGCCAGCTCACTGGCCCGGGACACTTTCACAGATACGCAGTATTTT
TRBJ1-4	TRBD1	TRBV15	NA	CATSRGGGGGEKLFF	TGTGCCACCAGCAGAGGAGGAGGGGGCGGTGAAAAACTGTTTTTT
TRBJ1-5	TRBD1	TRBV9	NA	CASSVGQGTNQPQHF	TGTGCCAGCAGCGTAGGACAGGGGACCAATCAGCCCCAGCATTTT
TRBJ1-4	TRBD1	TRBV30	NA	CAWSARDGTALEEKLFF	TGTGCCTGGAGTGCCCGGGACGGGACAGCCCTGGAGGAAAAACTGTTTTTT
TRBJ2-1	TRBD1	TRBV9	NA	CASSAVQGDEQFF	TGTGCCAGCAGCGCCGTACAGGGGGATGAGCAGTTCTTC
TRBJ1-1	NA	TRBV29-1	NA	CSVSSGLSRRTEAFF	TGCAGCGTTAGTTCTGGGCTCTCCCGACGGACTGAAGCTTTCTTT
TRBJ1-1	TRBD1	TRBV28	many	CASSFPGTVNTEAFF	TGTGCCAGCAGTTTCCCCGGGACAGTTAACACTGAAGCTTTCTTT
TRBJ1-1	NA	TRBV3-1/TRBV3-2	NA	CASSQFVPGGNTEAFF	TGTGCCAGCAGCCAATTCGTTCCCGGGGGGAACACTGAAGCTTTCTTT
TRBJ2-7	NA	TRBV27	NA	CASSTPQGYEQYF	TGTGCCAGCAGTACCCCCCAGGGCTACGAGCAGTACTTC
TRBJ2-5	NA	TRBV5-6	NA	CASSLLTDQETQYF	TGTGCCAGCAGCTTGTTGACAGACCAAGAGACCCAGTACTTC
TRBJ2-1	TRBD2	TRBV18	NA	CASSPRTSGNNEQFF	TGTGCCAGCTCACCCCGGACTAGCGGGAACAATGAGCAGTTCTTC
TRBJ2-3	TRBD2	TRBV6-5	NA	CASKYPGLVTDTQYF	TGTGCCAGCAAATACCCGGGACTAGTGACAGATACGCAGTATTTT
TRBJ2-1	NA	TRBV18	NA	CASSPLSGDNEQFF	TGTGCCAGCTCACCTCTTTCAGGTGACAATGAGCAGTTCTTC
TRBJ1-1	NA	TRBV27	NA	CASRPPTGNTEAFF	TGTGCCAGCCGCCCGCCGACAGGGAACACTGAAGCTTTCTTT
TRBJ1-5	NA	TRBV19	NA	CASSWAISNQPQHF	TGTGCCAGTAGTTGGGCAATTAGCAATCAGCCCCAGCATTTT
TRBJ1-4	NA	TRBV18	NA	CASSYSPVSTGANEKLFF	TGTGCCAGCTCATACTCCCCCGTCTCAACGGGGGCTAATGAAAAACTGTTTTTT
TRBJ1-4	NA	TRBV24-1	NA	CATSDATGGANEKLFF	TGTGCCACCAGTGATGCGACAGGTGGAGCTAATGAAAAACTGTTTTTT
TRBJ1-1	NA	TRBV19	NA	CASNGGENTEAFF	TGTGCCAGTAATGGGGGGGAAAACACTGAAGCTTTCTTT
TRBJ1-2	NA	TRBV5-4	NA	CASSTGLATNYGYTF	TGTGCCAGCAGCACGGGACTCGCCACAAACTATGGCTACACCTTC
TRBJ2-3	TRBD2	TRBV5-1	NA	CASSLVAGHTDTQYF	TGCGCCAGCAGCTTGGTAGCGGGGCACACAGATACGCAGTATTTT
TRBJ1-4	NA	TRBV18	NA	CASSPGGGLNEKLFF	TGTGCCAGCTCACCGGGCGGGGGTCTAAATGAAAAACTGTTTTTT
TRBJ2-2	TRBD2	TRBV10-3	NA	CAISAAGGYTGELFF	TGTGCCATCAGTGCGGCGGGAGGGTACACCGGGGAGCTGTTTTTT
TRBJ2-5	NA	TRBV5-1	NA	CASSLQLAEQETQYF	TGCGCCAGCAGCTTGCAACTAGCAGAACAAGAGACCCAGTACTTC
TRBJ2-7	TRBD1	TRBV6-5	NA	CASSYQKGTGGYF	TGTGCCAGCAGTTACCAAAAGGGGACAGGGGGGTACTTC
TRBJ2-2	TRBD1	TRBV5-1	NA	CASSTGTVSNTGELFF	TGCGCCAGCAGCACCGGGACAGTTTCGAACACCGGGGAGCTGTTTTTT
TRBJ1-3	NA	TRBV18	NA	CASSPLMNPDTERNTIYF	TGTGCCAGCTCACCACTAATGAACCCGGACACGGAGAGAAACACCATATATTTT
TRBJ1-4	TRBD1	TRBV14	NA	CASSQVGQKLFF	TGTGCCAGCAGCCAGGTGGGACAGAAACTGTTTTTT
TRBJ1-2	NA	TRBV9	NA	CASSVGPVRSYNYGYTF	TGTGCCAGCAGCGTAGGTCCGGTTCGCTCCTATAACTATGGCTACACCTTC
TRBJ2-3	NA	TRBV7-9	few	CASSLGVTDTQYF	TGTGCCAGTAGTCTAGGGGTAACAGATACGCAGTATTTT
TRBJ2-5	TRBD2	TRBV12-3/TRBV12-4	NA	CASSELAEETQYF	TGTGCCAGCAGTGAACTAGCGGAAGAGACCCAGTACTTC